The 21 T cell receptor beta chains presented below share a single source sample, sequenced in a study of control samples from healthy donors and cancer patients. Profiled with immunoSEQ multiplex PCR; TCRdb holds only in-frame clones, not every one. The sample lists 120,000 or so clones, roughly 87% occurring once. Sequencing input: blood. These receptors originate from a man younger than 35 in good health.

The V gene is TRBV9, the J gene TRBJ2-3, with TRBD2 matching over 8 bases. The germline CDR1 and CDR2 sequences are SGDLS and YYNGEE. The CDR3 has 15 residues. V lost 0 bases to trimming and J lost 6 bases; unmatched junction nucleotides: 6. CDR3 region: CASSVGSGRADTQYF. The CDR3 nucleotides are TGTGCCAGCAGCGTAGGGAGCGGGAGAGCTGATACGCAGTATTTT.

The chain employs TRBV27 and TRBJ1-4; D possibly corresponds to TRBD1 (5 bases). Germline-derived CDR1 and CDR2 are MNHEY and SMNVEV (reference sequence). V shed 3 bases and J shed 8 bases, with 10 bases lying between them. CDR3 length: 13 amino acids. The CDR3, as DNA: TGTGCCAGCAGTTTGGGACCATGGGAAAAACTGTTTTTT. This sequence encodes CASSLGPWEKLFF.

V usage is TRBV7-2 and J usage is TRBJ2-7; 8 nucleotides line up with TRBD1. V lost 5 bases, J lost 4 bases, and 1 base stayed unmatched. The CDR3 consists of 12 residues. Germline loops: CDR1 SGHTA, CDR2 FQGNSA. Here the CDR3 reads CASSNRGYEQYF. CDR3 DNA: TGTGCCAGCAGCAACAGGGGGTACGAGCAGTACTTC.

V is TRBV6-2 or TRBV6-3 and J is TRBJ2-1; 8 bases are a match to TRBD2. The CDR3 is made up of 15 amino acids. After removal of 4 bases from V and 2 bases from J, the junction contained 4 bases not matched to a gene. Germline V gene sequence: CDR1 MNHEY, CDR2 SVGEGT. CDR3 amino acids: CASSLLAVTYNEQFF. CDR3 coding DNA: TGTGCCAGCAGTTTACTAGCGGTCACCTACAATGAGCAGTTCTTC.

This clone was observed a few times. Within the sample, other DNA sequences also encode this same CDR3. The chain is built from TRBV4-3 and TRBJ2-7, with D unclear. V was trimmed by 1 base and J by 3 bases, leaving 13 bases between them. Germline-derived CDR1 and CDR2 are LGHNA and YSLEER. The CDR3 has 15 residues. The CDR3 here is CASSQVHSWSYEQYF. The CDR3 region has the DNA TGCGCCAGCAGCCAAGTCCACTCGTGGAGCTACGAGCAGTACTTC.

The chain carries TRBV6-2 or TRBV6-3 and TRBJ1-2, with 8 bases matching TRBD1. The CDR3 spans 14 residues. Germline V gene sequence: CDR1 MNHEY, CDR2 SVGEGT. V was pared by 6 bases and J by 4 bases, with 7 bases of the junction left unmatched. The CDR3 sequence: CASSRRGLGYGYTF. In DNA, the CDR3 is TGTGCCAGCAGCCGCAGGGGGCTTGGCTATGGCTACACCTTC.

The CDR3 protein is CASSVRSLDGYTF. The CDR3, as DNA: TGTGCCAGCAGTGTTAGAAGTTTGGATGGCTACACCTTC. The rearrangement links TRBV12-3 or TRBV12-4 to TRBJ1-2; D is unresolved. This CDR3 comprises 13 residues. V was pared by 5 bases and J by 6 bases, with 13 bases between.

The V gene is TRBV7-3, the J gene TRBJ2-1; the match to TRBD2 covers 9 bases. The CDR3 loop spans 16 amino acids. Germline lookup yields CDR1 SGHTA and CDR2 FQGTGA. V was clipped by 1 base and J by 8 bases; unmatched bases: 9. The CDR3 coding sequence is TGTGCCAGCAGCTTAATAGCGGGAGTCAAATTGGATGAGCAGTTCTTC. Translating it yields CASSLIAGVKLDEQFF. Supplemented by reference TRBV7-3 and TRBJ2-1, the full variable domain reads GAGVSQTPSNKVTEKGKYVELRCDPISGHTALYWYRQSLGQGPEFLIYFQGTGAADDSGLPNDRFFAVRPEGSVSTLKIQRTERGDSAVYLCASSLIAGVKLDEQFFGPGTRLTVL.

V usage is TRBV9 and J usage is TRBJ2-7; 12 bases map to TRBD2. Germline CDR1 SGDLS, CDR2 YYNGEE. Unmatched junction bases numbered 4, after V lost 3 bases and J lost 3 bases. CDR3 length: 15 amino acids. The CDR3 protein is CASSETSGGSYEQYF. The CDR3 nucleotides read TGTGCCAGCAGCGAGACTAGCGGGGGCAGCTACGAGCAGTACTTC.

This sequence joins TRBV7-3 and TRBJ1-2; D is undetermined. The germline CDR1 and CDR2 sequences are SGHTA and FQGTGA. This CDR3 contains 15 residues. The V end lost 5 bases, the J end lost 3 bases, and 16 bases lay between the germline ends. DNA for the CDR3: TGTGCCAGCAGCCCCGAGGGTGGGAGGGACTATGGCTACACCTTC. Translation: CASSPEGGRDYGYTF.

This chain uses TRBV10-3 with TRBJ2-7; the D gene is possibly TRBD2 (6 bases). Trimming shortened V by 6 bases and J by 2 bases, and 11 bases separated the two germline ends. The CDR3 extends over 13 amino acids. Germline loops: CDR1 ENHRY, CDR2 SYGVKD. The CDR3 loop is CAIREGPTYEQYF. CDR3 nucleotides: TGTGCCATCAGGGAGGGGCCTACCTACGAGCAGTACTTC.

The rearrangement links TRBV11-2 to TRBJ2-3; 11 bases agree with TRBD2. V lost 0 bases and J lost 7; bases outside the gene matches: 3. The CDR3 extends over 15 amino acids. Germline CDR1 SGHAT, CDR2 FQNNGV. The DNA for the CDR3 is TGTGCCAGCAGCTTAGAACTAGCGGGAGAAAATACGCAGTATTTT. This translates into CASSLELAGENTQYF.

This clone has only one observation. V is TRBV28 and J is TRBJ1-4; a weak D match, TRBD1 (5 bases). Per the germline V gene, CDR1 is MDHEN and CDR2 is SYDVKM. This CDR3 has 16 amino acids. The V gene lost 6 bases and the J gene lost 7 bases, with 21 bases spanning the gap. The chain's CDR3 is CASSPRSGTYFEKLFF. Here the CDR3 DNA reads TGTGCCAGCAGCCCACGTTCCGGGACCTATTTTGAAAAACTGTTTTTT.

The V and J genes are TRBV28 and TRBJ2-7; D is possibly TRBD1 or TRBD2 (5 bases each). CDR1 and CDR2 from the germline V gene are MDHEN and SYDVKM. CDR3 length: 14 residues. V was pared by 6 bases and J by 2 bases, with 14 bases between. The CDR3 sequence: CASSTRDGAYEQYF. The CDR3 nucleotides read TGTGCCAGCAGCACTAGGGACGGTGCCTACGAGCAGTACTTC.

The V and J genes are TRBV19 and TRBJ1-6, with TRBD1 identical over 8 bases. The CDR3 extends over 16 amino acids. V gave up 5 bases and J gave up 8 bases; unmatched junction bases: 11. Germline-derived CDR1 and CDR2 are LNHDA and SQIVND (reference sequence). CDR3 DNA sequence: TGTGCCAGTAGTCCAACTAACAGGGGGTTGGATTCACCCCTCCACTTT. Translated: CASSPTNRGLDSPLHF.

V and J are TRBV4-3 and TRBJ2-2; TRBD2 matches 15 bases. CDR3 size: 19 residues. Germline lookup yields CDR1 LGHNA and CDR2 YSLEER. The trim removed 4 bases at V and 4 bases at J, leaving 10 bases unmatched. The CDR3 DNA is TGCGCCAGCAGCCGACCAGGACTAGCGGGAGGGCGCGGCACCGGGGAGCTGTTTTTT. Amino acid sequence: CASSRPGLAGGRGTGELFF.

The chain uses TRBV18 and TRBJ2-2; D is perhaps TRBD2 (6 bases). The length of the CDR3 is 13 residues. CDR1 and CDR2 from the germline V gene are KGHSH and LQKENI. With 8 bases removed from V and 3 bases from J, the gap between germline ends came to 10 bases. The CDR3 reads CASRREDTGELFF. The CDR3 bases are TGTGCCAGCCGGCGGGAAGACACCGGGGAGCTGTTTTTT. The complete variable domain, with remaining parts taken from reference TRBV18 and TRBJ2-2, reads NAGVMQNPRHLVRRRGQEARLRCSPMKGHSHVYWYRQLPEEGLKFMVYLQKENIIDESGMPKERFSAEFPKEGPSILRIQQVVRGDSAAYFCASRREDTGELFFGEGSRLTVL.

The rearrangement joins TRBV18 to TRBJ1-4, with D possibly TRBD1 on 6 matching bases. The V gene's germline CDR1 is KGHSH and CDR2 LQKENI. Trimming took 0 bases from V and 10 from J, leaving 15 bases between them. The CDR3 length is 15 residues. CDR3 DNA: TGTGCCAGCTCACCACCTGGGACCGGAGGGGGAAAACTGTTTTTT. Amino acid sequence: CASSPPGTGGGKLFF.

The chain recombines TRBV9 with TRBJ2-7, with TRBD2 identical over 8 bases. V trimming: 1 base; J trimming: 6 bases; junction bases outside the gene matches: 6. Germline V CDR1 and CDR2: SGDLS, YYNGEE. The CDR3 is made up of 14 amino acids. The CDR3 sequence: CASSVTAGEGEQYF. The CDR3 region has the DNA TGTGCCAGCAGCGTAACAGCGGGAGAAGGCGAGCAGTACTTC.

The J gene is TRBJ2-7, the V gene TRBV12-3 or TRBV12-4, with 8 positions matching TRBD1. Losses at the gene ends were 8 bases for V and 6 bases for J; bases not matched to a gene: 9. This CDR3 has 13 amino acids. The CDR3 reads CASQDTGGLEQYF. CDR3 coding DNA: TGTGCCAGCCAGGACACAGGGGGACTCGAGCAGTACTTC.

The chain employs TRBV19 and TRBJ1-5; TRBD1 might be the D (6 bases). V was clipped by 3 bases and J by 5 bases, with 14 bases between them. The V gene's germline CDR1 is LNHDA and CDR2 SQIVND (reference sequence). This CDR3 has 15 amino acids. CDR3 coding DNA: TGTGCCAGTAGTATGGGGCCACAGGGTTATCAGCCCCAGCATTTT. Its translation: CASSMGPQGYQPQHF. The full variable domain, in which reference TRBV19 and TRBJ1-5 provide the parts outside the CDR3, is DGGITQSPKYLFRKEGQNVTLSCEQNLNHDAMYWYRQDPGQGLRLIYYSQIVNDFQKGDIAEGYSVSREKKESFPLTVTSAQKNPTAFYLCASSMGPQGYQPQHFGDGTRLSIL.